This entry lists 9 T cell receptor beta chains sequenced from one sample in a study of technical replicates of blood from several donors. Clones were read by immunoSEQ multiplex PCR, and TCRdb kept only the in-frame ones, dropping some. The table includes around 58,000 clones, approximately 87% detected once. Material: PBMCs. The source of these receptors is a human donor in good health. Some clones in this sample may be carry-over from other donors' samples.

The chain carries TRBV6-1 and TRBJ1-1; TRBD1 matches 7 bases. The V gene's germline CDR1 is MNHNS and CDR2 SASEGT. The CDR3 runs to 15 residues. J lost 0 bases, V lost 6 bases, and 7 bases had no gene match. CDR3 region: CASSQQGLVNTEAFF. As DNA, the CDR3 is TGTGCCAGCAGCCAACAGGGGCTCGTGAACACTGAAGCTTTCTTT.

The chain recombines TRBV7-9 with TRBJ1-5; TRBD1 matches 8 bases. V shed 5 bases, J shed 2 bases, and the junction held 8 bases outside the gene matches. The CDR3 has 16 residues. Germline CDR1 is SEHNR and CDR2 is FQNEAQ (reference sequence). The CDR3 region has the DNA TGTGCCAGCAGCCTTAACAGGACAGGGCGCAATCAGCCCCAGCATTTT. Its translation: CASSLNRTGRNQPQHF. Drawing the rest from reference TRBV7-9 and TRBJ1-5, the complete variable domain is DTGVSQNPRHKITKRGQNVTFRCDPISEHNRLYWYRQTLGQGPEFLTYFQNEAQLEKSRLLSDRFSAERPKGSFSTLEIQRTEQGDSAMYLCASSLNRTGRNQPQHFGDGTRLSIL.

This rearrangement joins TRBV30 to TRBJ2-1; TRBD2 aligns across 12 bases. The CDR3 runs 15 residues. V was clipped by 4 bases and J by 9 bases; unmatched bases: 10. Germline V lookup: CDR1 GTSNPN, CDR2 SVGIG (reference sequence). The CDR3 sequence: CAWTAPSGRDTEQFF. CDR3 DNA sequence: TGTGCCTGGACCGCCCCTAGCGGGAGGGATACTGAGCAGTTCTTC.

The chain recombines TRBV27 with TRBJ2-1; TRBD2 agrees at 7 bases. The CDR3 has 15 residues. J gave up 5 bases and V 0 bases, and 4 bases lay outside the gene matches. Germline CDR1 and CDR2: MNHEY and SMNVEV (reference sequence). CDR3 residues: CASSLSRLADNEQFF. The CDR3 DNA is TGTGCCAGCAGTTTATCCAGACTAGCAGACAATGAGCAGTTCTTC.

This chain joins TRBV7-9 and TRBJ2-7; TRBD1 aligns across 11 bases. The CDR3 is 15 amino acids. Germline V lookup: CDR1 SEHNR, CDR2 FQNEAQ (reference sequence). V trimming: 5 bases; J trimming: 6 bases; junction bases outside the gene matches: 9. The CDR3 DNA reads as TGTGCCAGCAGCCGAGAGCAGGACAGGGGGCTCGAGCAGTACTTC. This encodes CASSREQDRGLEQYF.

V usage is TRBV4-3 and J usage is TRBJ2-3; D may be TRBD2 (6 bases). There are 17 residues in the CDR3. Germline loops: CDR1 LGHNA, CDR2 YSLEER. V lost 1 base to trimming and J lost 1 base, with 15 bases between them. DNA of the CDR3: TGCGCCAGCAGCCAAGCCGGTGGGGGAGGCCGCACAGATACGCAGTATTTT. Translation gives CASSQAGGGGRTDTQYF.

The genes are TRBV29-1 and TRBJ2-7, with 9 nucleotides matching TRBD1. The CDR3 extends over 13 amino acids. After removal of 4 bases from V and 5 bases from J, the junction contained 6 bases not matched to a gene. The germline V gene encodes CDR1 SQVTM and CDR2 ANQGSEA. The CDR3 DNA is TGCAGCGTTGGGGGGGACAGGGCAAACGAGCAGTACTTC. It yields the protein CSVGGDRANEQYF.

This clone appeared once. This chain links TRBV7-9 with TRBJ2-1; perhaps TRBD2 as D (5 bases). With 3 bases removed from V and 0 bases from J, the gap between germline ends came to 9 bases. This CDR3 comprises 15 residues. Germline V gene data show CDR1 as SEHNR and CDR2 as FQNEAQ (reference sequence). The CDR3 DNA reads as TGTGCCAGCAGCTTGTCAAGCGGCTCCTACAATGAGCAGTTCTTC. It encodes CASSLSSGSYNEQFF.

This chain links TRBV5-4 with TRBJ2-7; D perhaps matches TRBD1 (5 bases). CDR1 is SGHNT and CDR2 is YYREEE in the germline V gene (reference sequence). V lost 0 bases and J 7 bases, leaving 11 bases between the germline ends. CDR3 length: 13 residues. CDR3 in amino acids: CASSLEGYMEQYF. CDR3 nucleotide sequence: TGTGCCAGCAGCTTGGAGGGGTATATGGAGCAGTACTTC.